This T cell receptor (beta chain) appears in the sequencing data of a study of T cell repertoires and HLA-DP antigens. Background on the study: Average DNA input: approximately 220 ng for CD137+CD4+ sorts, about 1,200 ng pre-culture.

Details on this clone: Its specificity is unknown.

The PCR primers covered 54 TRBV and 13 TRBJ segments. The assay was immunoSEQ multiplex PCR, and TCRdb's table has in-frame clones only and misses some. The table includes around 90,000 clones, around 86% detected once. The source is a man aged 50-60 years in good health and CMV-seronegative. Specimen: CD4+ T cells from PBMCs.

CDR3: CAWSPQGDQPQHF. CDR3 sequence (DNA): TGTGCCTGGAGTCCCCAGGGGGATCAGCCCCAGCATTTT. This chain joins TRBV30 and TRBJ1-5, with 7 bases identical to TRBD1. Looked up from germline, CDR1 is GTSNPN and CDR2 is SVGIG (reference sequence). Trimming took 2 bases from V and 5 from J; bases not matched to a gene: 3. This CDR3 spans 13 amino acids.